This T cell receptor (beta chain) comes out of a study of T cell responses to AZD1222 COVID-19 vaccine. Overall study results and limits: Nearly half of spike-specific TCRs reportedly target unmutated variant regions. Distributed over spike, vaccine-associated CD4 TCRs predominated at 160-218 and 743-854. It was only after the peak T cell response that any repertoires were sampled.

Notes on this clone: Antigen specificity is unknown.

Only in-frame clones appear in the TCRdb table, and some are missing; sequencing was by immunoSEQ multiplex PCR. The sample gives about 99,000 clones, approximately 87% of which show up once; around 2.8% is in the top ten. Between the trimmed V and J ends, which lost 0 bases and 1 base, there was a span of 8 bases. The length of the CDR3 is 15 residues. CDR1 and CDR2 from the germline V gene are SGHDT and YYEEEE. The receptor comes from an adult in good health. The chain joins TRBV5-6 to TRBJ2-1; D is undetermined. The specimen was peripheral blood, collected on day 0 of AZD1222 vaccination. As DNA, the CDR3 is TGTGCCAGCAGCTTGGCGGCTAAATCCTACAATGAGCAGTTCTTC. It encodes CASSLAAKSYNEQFF. The full variable domain, in which reference TRBV5-6 and TRBJ2-1 provide the parts outside the CDR3, is DAGVTQSPTHLIKTRGQQVTLRCSPKSGHDTVSWYQQALGQGPQFIFQYYEEEERQRGNFPDRFSGHQFPNYSSELNVNALLLGDSALYLCASSLAAKSYNEQFFGPGTRLTVL.